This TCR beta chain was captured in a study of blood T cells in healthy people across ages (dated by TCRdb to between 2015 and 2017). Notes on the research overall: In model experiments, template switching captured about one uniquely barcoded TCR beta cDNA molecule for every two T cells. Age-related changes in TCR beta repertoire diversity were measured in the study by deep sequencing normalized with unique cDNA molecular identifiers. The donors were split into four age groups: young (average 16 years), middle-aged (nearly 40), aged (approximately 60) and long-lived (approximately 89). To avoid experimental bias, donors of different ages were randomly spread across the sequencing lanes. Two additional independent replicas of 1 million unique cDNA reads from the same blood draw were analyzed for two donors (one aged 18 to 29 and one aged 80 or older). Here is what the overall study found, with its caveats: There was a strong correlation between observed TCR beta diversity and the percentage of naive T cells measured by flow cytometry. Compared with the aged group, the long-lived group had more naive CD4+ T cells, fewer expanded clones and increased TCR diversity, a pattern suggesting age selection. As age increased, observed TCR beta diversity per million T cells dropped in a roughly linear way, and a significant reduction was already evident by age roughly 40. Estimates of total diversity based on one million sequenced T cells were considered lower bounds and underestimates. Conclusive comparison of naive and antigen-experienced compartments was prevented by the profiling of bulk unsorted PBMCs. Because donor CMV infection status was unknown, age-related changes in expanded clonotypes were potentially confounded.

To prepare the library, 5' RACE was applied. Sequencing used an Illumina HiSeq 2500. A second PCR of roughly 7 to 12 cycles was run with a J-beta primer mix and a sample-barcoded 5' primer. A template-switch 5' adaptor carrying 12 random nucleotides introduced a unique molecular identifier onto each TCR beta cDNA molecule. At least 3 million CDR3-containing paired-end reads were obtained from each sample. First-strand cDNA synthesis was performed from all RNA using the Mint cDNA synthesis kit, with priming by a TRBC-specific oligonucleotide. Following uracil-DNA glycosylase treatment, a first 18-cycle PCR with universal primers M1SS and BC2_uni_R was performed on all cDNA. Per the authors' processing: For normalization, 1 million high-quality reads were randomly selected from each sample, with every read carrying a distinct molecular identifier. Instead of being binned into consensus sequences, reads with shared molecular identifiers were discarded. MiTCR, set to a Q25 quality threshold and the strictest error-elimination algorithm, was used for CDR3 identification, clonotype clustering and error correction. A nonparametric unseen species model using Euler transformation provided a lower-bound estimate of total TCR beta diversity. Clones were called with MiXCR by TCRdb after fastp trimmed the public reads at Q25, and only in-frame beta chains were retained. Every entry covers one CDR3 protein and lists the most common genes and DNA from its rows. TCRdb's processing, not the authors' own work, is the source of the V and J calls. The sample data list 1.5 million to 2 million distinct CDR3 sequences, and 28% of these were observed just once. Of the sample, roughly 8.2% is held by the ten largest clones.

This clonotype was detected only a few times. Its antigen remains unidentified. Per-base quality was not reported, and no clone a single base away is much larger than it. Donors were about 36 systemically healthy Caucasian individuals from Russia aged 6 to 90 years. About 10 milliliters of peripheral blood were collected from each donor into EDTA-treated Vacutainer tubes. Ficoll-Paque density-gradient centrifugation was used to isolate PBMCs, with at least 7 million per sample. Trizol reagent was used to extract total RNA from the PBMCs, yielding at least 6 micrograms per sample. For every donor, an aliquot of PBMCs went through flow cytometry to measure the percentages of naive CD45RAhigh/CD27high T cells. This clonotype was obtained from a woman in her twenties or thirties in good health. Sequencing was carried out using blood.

At the DNA level, the sequence is TGTGCCAGCAGCTCACCCGGGACAGAGCAGTACTTC. This sequence encodes CASSSPGTEQYF. The sequence links TRBV7-9 to TRBJ2-4; the junction holds 7 bases that match TRBD1. The CDR3 holds 12 amino acids from the cysteine to the phenylalanine. Left in the record is the CDR3 DNA by itself, 36 bases read in frame from the first base. Taken from the germline V gene (reference sequence), the CDR1 and CDR2 loops are SEHNR and FQNEAQ. V is trimmed back by 4 bases and J by 13 bases, and the junction contains 7 bases that no gene match accounts for.